This TCR beta chain was identified during a study of CD8 T cells in ankylosing spondylitis. Only a few counts were recorded for this clonotype. As yet, its antigen is unknown. 5'-RACE, quantitative and with molecular barcodes, yielded the TCR beta libraries. One entry per CDR3 protein, called by TCRdb with MiXCR from the 5' RACE reads. Of 200,000 to 250,000 distinct CDR3 sequences listed, about a sixth are singletons. The CDR3 consists of 15 residues. Trimming took 4 bases from V and 0 from J; bases not matched to a gene: 5. Germline V gene sequence: CDR1 MNHEY, CDR2 SMNVEV (reference sequence). Notes on the study in general: Characteristic of ankylosing spondylitis blood, it appeared, was a TCR beta motif comprising several highly homologous variants.

Source material: blood, either unsorted or a sorted T cell fraction (not recorded which). This clonotype was obtained from a male donor with ankylosing spondylitis. The V call is TRBV27, the J call TRBJ1-1, with 7 nucleotides matching TRBD1. This CDR3 reads CASSYRQGLNTEAFF. The CDR3 region has the DNA TGTGCCAGCAGTTACAGACAGGGTTTGAACACTGAAGCTTTCTTT.